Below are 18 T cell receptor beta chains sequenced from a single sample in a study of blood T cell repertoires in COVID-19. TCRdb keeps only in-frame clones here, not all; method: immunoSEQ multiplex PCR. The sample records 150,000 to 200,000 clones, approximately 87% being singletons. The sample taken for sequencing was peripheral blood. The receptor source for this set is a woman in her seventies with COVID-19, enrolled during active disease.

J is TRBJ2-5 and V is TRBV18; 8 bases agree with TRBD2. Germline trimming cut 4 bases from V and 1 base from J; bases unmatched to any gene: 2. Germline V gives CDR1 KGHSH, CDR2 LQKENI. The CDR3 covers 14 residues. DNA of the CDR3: TGTGCCAGCTCACTTCTAGCGGGCCAAGAGACCCAGTACTTC. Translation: CASSLLAGQETQYF.

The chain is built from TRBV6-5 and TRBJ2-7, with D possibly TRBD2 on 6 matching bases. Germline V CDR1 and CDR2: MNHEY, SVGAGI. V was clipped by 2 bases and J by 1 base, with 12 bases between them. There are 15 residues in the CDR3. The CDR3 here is CASSYVSSASYEQYF. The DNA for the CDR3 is TGTGCCAGCAGTTACGTCTCTAGCGCTTCCTACGAGCAGTACTTC.

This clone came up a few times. The CDR3: CASRRKRTGPYNEQFF. The CDR3 DNA follows: TGTGCCAGCAGACGAAAAAGGACAGGGCCCTACAATGAGCAGTTCTTC. The chain has TRBV27 and TRBJ2-1; 8 nucleotides agree with TRBD1. Germline assignment: CDR1 MNHEY and CDR2 SMNVEV (reference sequence). The CDR3 runs to 16 residues. Trimming cost V 6 bases and J 2 bases; bases outside gene matches: 9.

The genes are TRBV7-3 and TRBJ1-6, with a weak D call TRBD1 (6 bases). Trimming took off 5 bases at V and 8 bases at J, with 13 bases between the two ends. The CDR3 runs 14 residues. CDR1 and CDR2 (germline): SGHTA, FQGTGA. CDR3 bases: TGTGCCAGCAGCGAACAGGACAGTTATTCACCCCTCCACTTT. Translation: CASSEQDSYSPLHF. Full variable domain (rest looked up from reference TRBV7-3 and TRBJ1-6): GAGVSQTPSNKVTEKGKYVELRCDPISGHTALYWYRQSLGQGPEFLIYFQGTGAADDSGLPNDRFFAVRPEGSVSTLKIQRTERGDSAVYLCASSEQDSYSPLHFGNGTRLTVT.

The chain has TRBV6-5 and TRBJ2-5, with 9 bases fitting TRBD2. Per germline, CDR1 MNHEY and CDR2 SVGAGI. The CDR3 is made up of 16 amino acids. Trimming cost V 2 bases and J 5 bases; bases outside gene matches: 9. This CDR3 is CASSYQWASGKETQYF. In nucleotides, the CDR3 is TGTGCCAGCAGTTACCAGTGGGCTAGCGGGAAGGAGACCCAGTACTTC.

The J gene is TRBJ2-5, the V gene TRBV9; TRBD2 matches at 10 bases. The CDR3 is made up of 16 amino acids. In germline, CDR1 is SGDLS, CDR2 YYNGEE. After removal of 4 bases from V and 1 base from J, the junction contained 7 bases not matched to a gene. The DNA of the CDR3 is TGTGCCAGCAGCTCTTCGACTAGCGGGCCCCAAGAGACCCAGTACTTC. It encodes CASSSSTSGPQETQYF.

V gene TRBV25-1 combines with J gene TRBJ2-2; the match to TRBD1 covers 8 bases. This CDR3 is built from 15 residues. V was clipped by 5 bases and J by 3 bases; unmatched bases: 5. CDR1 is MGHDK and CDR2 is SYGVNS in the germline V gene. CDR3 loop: CASSPGGLYTGELFF. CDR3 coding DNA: TGTGCCAGCAGTCCAGGGGGCTTGTACACCGGGGAGCTGTTTTTT.

CDR3 loop: CASSQETGRGETQYF. CDR3 in DNA: TGTGCCAGCAGCCAAGAAACGGGTCGAGGTGAGACCCAGTACTTC. V and J are TRBV14 and TRBJ2-5; D is undetermined. Germline CDR1 reads SGHDN; CDR2 reads FVKESK. This CDR3 contains 15 residues. V gave up 0 bases and J gave up 5 bases, with 13 bases separating them.

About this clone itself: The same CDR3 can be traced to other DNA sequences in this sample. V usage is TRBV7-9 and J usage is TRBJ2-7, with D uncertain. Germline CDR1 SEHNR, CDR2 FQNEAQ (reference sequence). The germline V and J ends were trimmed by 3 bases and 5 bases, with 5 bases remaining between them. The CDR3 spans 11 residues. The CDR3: CASSFRDEQYF. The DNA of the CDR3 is TGTGCCAGCAGCTTTCGAGACGAGCAGTACTTC.

This chain's CDR3 is CASSLYLAGGHTGELFF. The CDR3 DNA reads TGCGCCAGCAGCTTGTACCTAGCGGGAGGACACACCGGGGAGCTGTTTTTT. The chain combines TRBV5-1 with TRBJ2-2; TRBD2 agrees at 11 bases. CDR3 size: 17 residues. Trimming cost V 1 base and J 3 bases; bases outside gene matches: 5. Per the germline V gene, CDR1 is SGHRS and CDR2 is YFSETQ.

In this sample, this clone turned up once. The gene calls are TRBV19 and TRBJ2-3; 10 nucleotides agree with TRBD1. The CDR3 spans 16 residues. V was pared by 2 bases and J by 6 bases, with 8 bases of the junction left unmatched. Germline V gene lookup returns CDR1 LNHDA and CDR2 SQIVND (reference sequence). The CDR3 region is CASSILGQGMVDTQYF. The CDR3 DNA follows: TGTGCCAGTAGTATATTGGGACAGGGGATGGTGGATACGCAGTATTTT.

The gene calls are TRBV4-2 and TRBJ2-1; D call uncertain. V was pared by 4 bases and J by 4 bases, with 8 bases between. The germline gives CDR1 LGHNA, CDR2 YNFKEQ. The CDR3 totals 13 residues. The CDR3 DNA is TGTGCCAGCAGCCTTGCGGCTTACAATGAGCAGTTCTTC. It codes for CASSLAAYNEQFF.

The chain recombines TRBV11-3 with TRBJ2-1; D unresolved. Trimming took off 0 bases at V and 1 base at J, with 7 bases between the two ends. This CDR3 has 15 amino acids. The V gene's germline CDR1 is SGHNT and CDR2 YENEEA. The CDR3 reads CASSLEARSYNEQFF. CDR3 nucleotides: TGTGCCAGCAGCTTAGAAGCTAGATCCTACAATGAGCAGTTCTTC.

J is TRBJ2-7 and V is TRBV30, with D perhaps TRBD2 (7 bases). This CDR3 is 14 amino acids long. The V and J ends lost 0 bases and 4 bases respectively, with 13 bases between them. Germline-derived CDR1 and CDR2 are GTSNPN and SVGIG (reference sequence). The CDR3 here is CAWSVGGGSYEQYF. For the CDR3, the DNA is TGTGCCTGGAGTGTAGGGGGAGGGAGTTACGAGCAGTACTTC. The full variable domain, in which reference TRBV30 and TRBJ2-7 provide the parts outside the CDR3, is SQTIHQWPATLVQPVGSPLSLECTVEGTSNPNLYWYRQAAGRGLQLLFYSVGIGQISSEVPQNLSASRPQDRQFILSSKKLLLSDSGFYLCAWSVGGGSYEQYFGPGTRLTVT.

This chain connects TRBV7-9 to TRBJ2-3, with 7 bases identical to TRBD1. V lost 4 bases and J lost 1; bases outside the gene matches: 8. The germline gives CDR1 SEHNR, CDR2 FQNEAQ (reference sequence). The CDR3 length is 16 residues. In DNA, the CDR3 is TGTGCCAGCAGCTACCGACAGGGACCGGGCACAGATACGCAGTATTTT. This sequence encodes CASSYRQGPGTDTQYF.

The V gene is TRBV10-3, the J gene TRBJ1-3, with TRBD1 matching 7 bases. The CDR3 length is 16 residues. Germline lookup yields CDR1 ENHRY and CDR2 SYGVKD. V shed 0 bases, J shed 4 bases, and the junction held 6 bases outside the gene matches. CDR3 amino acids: CAISESATGVGNTIYF. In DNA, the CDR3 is TGTGCCATCAGTGAGTCTGCAACAGGGGTCGGAAACACCATATATTTT.

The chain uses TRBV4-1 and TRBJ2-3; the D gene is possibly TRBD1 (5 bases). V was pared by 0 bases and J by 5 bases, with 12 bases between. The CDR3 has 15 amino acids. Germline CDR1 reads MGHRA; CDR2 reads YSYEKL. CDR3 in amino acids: CASSQDSGFGDTQYF. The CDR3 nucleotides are TGCGCCAGCAGCCAAGATTCAGGGTTTGGAGATACGCAGTATTTT.

This chain's CDR3 is CASSSEVNTEAFF. The DNA of the CDR3 is TGTGCCAGCAGTTCCGAGGTGAACACTGAAGCTTTCTTT. The chain uses TRBV2 and TRBJ1-1; D is unclear. Per germline, CDR1 SNHLY and CDR2 FYNNEI. V was shortened by 5 bases and J by 0 bases, with 7 bases between the two germline ends. The CDR3 covers 13 residues.